This TCR beta chain is from a study of T-cell reconstitution after alpha-beta-depleted transplantation in children. The CDR3 length is 14 residues. The germline gives CDR1 SGHRS, CDR2 YFSETQ. Trimming shortened V by 0 bases and J by 5 bases, and 9 bases separated the two germline ends. The TCRbeta library was prepared with unique molecular identifiers. TCRdb re-called the PCR reads with MiXCR, one entry per CDR3 protein. The data show some 350,000 distinct CDR3 sequences, approximately 10% seen once. The J gene is TRBJ1-5, the V gene TRBV5-1, with D possibly matching TRBD1 (5 bases). The sample was PBMCs from the stem cell graft donor, taken from the stem cell graft. The receptor was isolated from a human donor who donated a stem cell graft to a child with acute lymphoblastic leukemia. The CDR3 DNA is TGCGCCAGCAGCTTGGGGGACGAGTATCAGCCCCAGCATTTT. This gives the protein CASSLGDEYQPQHF.